This T cell receptor beta chain was captured in a study of blood T cell repertoires in COVID-19. Study-wide background: The United States, Italy and Spain supplied acute and convalescent COVID-19 samples. PBMCs, B-cell-depleted T cells, or T cells provided the cDNA or gDNA that made up the material.

The CDR3 is made up of 15 amino acids. Trimming took 3 bases from V and 2 from J, leaving 11 bases between them. Germline CDR1 reads SGDLS; CDR2 reads YYNGEE. As processed by the authors: Quantification of nucleated cells was approximated via reference gene primer amplification. Generated by immunoSEQ multiplex PCR, the TCRdb table keeps only in-frame clones and is missing some. V and J calls and clone size are given by that table; D and trimming were obtained from the DNA. The repertoire holds under 100,000 clones, with about 83% as singletons. Sequences were obtained from peripheral blood. The receptor's source is a woman aged 65 to 85 with acute or convalescent COVID-19. The chain combines TRBV9 with TRBJ2-2; possibly TRBD1 for D (6 bases). The CDR3 loop reads CASSEDSFNTGELFF. The CDR3 region has the DNA TGTGCCAGCAGCGAGGACAGCTTCAACACCGGGGAGCTGTTTTTT.